This T cell receptor beta chain was recovered during a study of monozygotic twins with cystic fibrosis (dated by TCRdb to 2020 to 2022). Regarding the study in general: Around 2.8 micrograms of fragmented DNA went through roughly 15 PCR cycles to produce barcoded libraries. The study compared TCR beta repertoires within and between 16 monozygotic twin pairs with cystic fibrosis to assess genetic influence on V and J gene usage. The cohort comprised ten female and six male twin pairs aged about 2.0 to 36.4 years, median around 9 years, mostly children and adolescents. On the day blood was drawn, the twins' weight-for-height and FEVPerc (FEV1 disease centile) were ranked against those of the 950 to 1,200 cohort participants. Data for three of the twin pairs had been reported previously in another context. Overall study outcomes, separate from this receptor: V gene usage was most similar to the co-twin in 13 of 16 pairs, and J usage was most similar to the co-twin in 8 of 16 pairs, which suggests genetic constraints. Significantly higher nucleotide-identical clonotype sharing was observed within monozygotic CF twin pairs than between unrelated CF individuals (P = 0.000026, Mann-Whitney). No association turned up between shared CDR3 numbers and age, concordance or disease severity, and the cohort was small. Simpson clonality tended to be low (median about 0.009), which suggests a naive-dominated repertoire, although clonality was higher in the most severely affected patients.

From the germline V gene (reference sequence), CDR1 is LNHDA and CDR2 is SQIVND. The V and J ends are trimmed by 5 bases and 1 base, leaving 8 bases between them. The CDR3 has 13 amino acids, counting the end cysteine and phenylalanine. CDR3 DNA only is kept here, 39 bases in frame from base 1. The twin pairs came from the European Cystic Fibrosis Twin and Sibling Study Cohort, a cohort that recruited patients from some 150 CF clinics across 14 European countries. Both zygosity and CFTR genotype were checked in-house, and zygosity was tested with multiplex PCR across nine short tandem repeat loci. Peripheral blood was taken from each twin, and clinical parameters were recorded on the day of blood sampling. Phenol/chloroform extraction was used to isolate genomic DNA from peripheral blood cells, and the DNA was then kept in TE buffer at 4 degrees C. Following the manufacturer's instructions, TCR beta CDR3 regions were amplified by multiplex PCR with the immunoSEQ immune profiling system. An Illumina NextSeq system was used for sequencing. Regarding the original processing steps: Sequence data were processed on the immunoSEQ Analyzer platform, and clonality was computed as the square root of Simpson's index of productive rearrangements. Similarity in V and J usage was measured by Jensen-Shannon distance, and OLGA was used to compute CDR3 generation probabilities. Shared CDR3 sequences were searched against the immuneACCESS database (August 2020) and VDJdb (December 2020). Here the immuneACCESS table is served through TCRdb, limited to in-frame sequences with V and J called. Missing clones are a known gap in these copies; in checked studies unresolved V genes cover under half, and the rest lacks a known reason. The V and J calls and clone size were taken over from that table, and D and trimming were inferred from the DNA. This sample holds about 36,000 clones; 84% were observed only once. The ten largest clones represent roughly 1.5% of the sample.

Regarding this clone: Its antigen is unknown. Nothing much larger sits one base from this clone, and base qualities are not available.

The specimen sequenced was blood. This clonotype was obtained from a girl aged 2 to 10 with cystic fibrosis. This sequence uses TRBV19 and TRBJ1-1, with no reliable assignment of the D segment. The CDR3 is CASSPAGNTEAFF. The DNA is TGTGCCAGTAGTCCAGCAGGGAACACTGAAGCTTTCTTT.